This T cell receptor (beta chain) originates from a study of identical twins. Regarding the study as a whole: The more abundant beta clonotypes in cord blood had fewer insertions, and memory repertoires did not show this.

CDR3 length equals 15 residues. V was shortened by 0 bases and J by 6 bases, with 15 bases between the two germline ends. Germline CDR1 is DFQATT and CDR2 is SNEGSKA (reference sequence). Via MiXCR, TCRdb re-called the 5' RACE reads, giving one row per CDR3 protein. The data contain fewer than 550,000 distinct CDR3 sequences, nearly 15% of them seen just once; the ten biggest clones take up about 0.47%. This clonotype was observed many times. The antigen is unknown. This same sample was also part of a study on yellow fever vaccine responses in identical twins.

The chain is built from TRBV20-1 and TRBJ2-1; a weak D match, TRBD2 (6 bases). The sequence derives from a woman aged 18-29 years in good health. The sequenced material came from CD4+ T cells sorted from blood. CDR3 in amino acids: CSARDLGGNPNEQFF. CDR3 nucleotides: TGCAGTGCTAGAGATCTTGGGGGGAACCCCAATGAGCAGTTCTTC.